Included here is one T cell receptor (beta chain) sequence, with context. Its target is unknown. Trimming took off 2 bases at V and 8 bases at J, with 10 bases between the two ends. Germline CDR1 reads SGHRS; CDR2 reads YFSETQ. The CDR3 runs 12 residues. The sample is drawn from a study of T cell responses to AZD1222 COVID-19 vaccine. Study as a whole: Second-dose intervals near 4 or 12 weeks were combined. Study-level results: Possibly, clonal diversity was underestimated; donors were largely white British and included more females. Baseline seropositivity characterized only six AZD1222 recipients.

TCRdb's copy holds only in-frame clones and misses some; the assay was immunoSEQ multiplex PCR. Among some 150,000 clones listed, roughly 90% were seen once. Sequences were derived from peripheral blood, sampled on day 0 of AZD1222 vaccination. V usage is TRBV5-1 and J usage is TRBJ1-1, with D possibly TRBD1 on 5 matching bases. The sequence was collected from an adult in good health. CDR3 nucleotides: TGCGCCAGCAGCTTTGGGACGACAGAAGCTTTCTTT. Its translation: CASSFGTTEAFF.